These 22 T cell receptor beta chains were sequenced from one sample in a study of blood T cell repertoires in COVID-19. Some clones are missing from TCRdb's copy, which holds only in-frame ones; the method was immunoSEQ multiplex PCR. The table includes around 270,000 clones, around 82% detected once. Source material: peripheral blood. These receptors originate from a person aged 70 to 85 with COVID-19, enrolled during active disease.

This chain links TRBV19 with TRBJ2-5; TRBD2 might be the D (5 bases). The CDR3 has 13 residues. The germline gives CDR1 LNHDA, CDR2 SQIVND (reference sequence). V was cut by 8 bases and J by 2 bases, with 12 bases left in between. As DNA, the CDR3 is TGTGCCAGTCGGCGGGTTCCACAAGAGACCCAGTACTTC. Translated, it gives CASRRVPQETQYF.

This sequence joins TRBV7-9 and TRBJ1-5; 9 bases map to TRBD1. Germline V gene data show CDR1 as SEHNR and CDR2 as FQNEAQ (reference sequence). CDR3 size: 13 residues. The V gene end was trimmed by 1 base and the J gene end by 14 bases; junction bases not matched to a gene: 6. CDR3 in amino acids: CASSLGPTGGKHF. As DNA, the CDR3 is TGTGCCAGCAGCTTAGGCCCGACAGGGGGGAAGCATTTT.

The chain has TRBV6-2 or TRBV6-3 and TRBJ2-7; 8 bases agree with TRBD1. Per the germline V gene, CDR1 is MNHEY and CDR2 is SVGEGT. With V trimmed by 6 bases and J by 9 bases, 10 bases remained unmatched. The CDR3 is 13 amino acids. CDR3 nucleotides: TGTGCCAGCAGCGCAGGGGGCGGCGTCGCGCAGTACTTC. The encoded protein is CASSAGGGVAQYF.

The chain is built from TRBV9 and TRBJ2-5; 8 nucleotides match TRBD2. Germline-derived CDR1 and CDR2 are SGDLS and YYNGEE. This CDR3 comprises 16 residues. Unmatched junction bases numbered 7, after V lost 2 bases and J lost 1 base. The DNA of the CDR3 is TGTGCCAGCAGCGTCGGTAGCGGGACCCTCCAAGAGACCCAGTACTTC. Protein sequence: CASSVGSGTLQETQYF.

The rearrangement links TRBV6-2 or TRBV6-3 to TRBJ2-3; 9 bases match TRBD2. The germline gives CDR1 MNHEY, CDR2 SVGEGT. The ends lost 4 bases at V and 2 bases at J; junction bases unmatched: 4. This CDR3 comprises 15 residues. CDR3 bases: TGTGCCAGCAGTTCGGTAGCGGGGGTCACAGATACGCAGTATTTT. Its protein product is CASSSVAGVTDTQYF.

The rearrangement uses TRBV6-5 and TRBJ2-1, with D possibly TRBD2 on 6 matching bases. Looked up from germline, CDR1 is MNHEY and CDR2 is SVGAGI. The CDR3 runs 15 residues. V was pared by 6 bases and J by 2 bases, with 14 bases between. CDR3 sequence reads: CASSSSRLAYNEQFF. The CDR3 coding sequence is TGTGCCAGCAGCTCATCCCGACTAGCCTACAATGAGCAGTTCTTC.

The CDR3 loop is CATSTLAGGPLYEQYF. The CDR3 DNA reads as TGTGCCACCAGCACCTTAGCGGGGGGCCCCCTTTACGAGCAGTACTTC. This rearrangement joins TRBV15 to TRBJ2-7; 10 bases match TRBD2. CDR3 length: 16 amino acids. The V and J ends lost 4 bases and 4 bases, in that order; junction bases with no gene match: 10. Per the germline V gene, CDR1 is LNHNV and CDR2 is YYDKDF (reference sequence).

This chain connects TRBV19 to TRBJ1-5, with D possibly being TRBD1 (6 bases). Germline CDR1 is LNHDA and CDR2 is SQIVND (reference sequence). CDR3 length equals 17 residues. The V and J ends lost 2 bases and 5 bases respectively, with 19 bases between them. CDR3 residues: CASSIITGTASHQPQHF. CDR3 DNA: TGTGCCAGTAGTATAATTACAGGGACGGCCTCCCATCAGCCCCAGCATTTT.

The table lists this clone with a few counts. This sequence joins TRBV5-5 and TRBJ1-6, with D unclear. The CDR3 runs 15 residues. V lost 0 bases, J lost 7 bases, and 11 bases lay in between. CDR1 and CDR2 (germline): SGHKS, YYEKEE (reference sequence). This chain's CDR3 is CASSLGAHSNSPLHF. The CDR3, as DNA: TGTGCCAGCAGCTTGGGGGCCCACTCCAATTCACCCCTCCACTTT. Complete variable domain (other parts from reference TRBV5-5 and TRBJ1-6): DAGVTQSPTHLIKTRGQQVTLRCSPISGHKSVSWYQQVLGQGPQFIFQYYEKEERGRGNFPDRFSARQFPNYSSELNVNALLLGDSALYLCASSLGAHSNSPLHFGNGTRLTVT.

This clone was counted a single time. The chain carries TRBV7-9 and TRBJ1-5; perhaps TRBD1 as D (5 bases). The CDR3 has 16 amino acids. Germline V gene data show CDR1 as SEHNR and CDR2 as FQNEAQ (reference sequence). The germline V and J ends were trimmed by 1 base and 0 bases, with 10 bases remaining between them. The CDR3 loop is CASSLGAGNSNQPQHF. The CDR3 DNA reads TGTGCCAGCAGCTTAGGGGCAGGGAATAGCAATCAGCCCCAGCATTTT.

The chain uses TRBV5-1 and TRBJ1-3; D unclear. Germline V gene sequence: CDR1 SGHRS, CDR2 YFSETQ. The CDR3 length is 15 residues. The V end lost 3 bases, the J end lost 2 bases, and 12 bases lay between the germline ends. CDR3 DNA sequence: TGCGCCAGCAGCTCATCTCGGGGTCCTGGAAACACCATATATTTT. This codes for CASSSSRGPGNTIYF.

This sequence joins TRBV4-3 and TRBJ1-1, with 7 bases aligning to TRBD1. Germline-derived CDR1 and CDR2 are LGHNA and YSLEER. V was clipped by 4 bases and J by 7 bases; unmatched bases: 9. The CDR3 extends over 14 amino acids. In nucleotides, the CDR3 is TGCGCCAGCAGCCCCGCCGGGACAGTTTATGAAGCTTTCTTT. Amino acids: CASSPAGTVYEAFF.

In this sample, this clone turned up once. CDR3 in DNA: TGCAGCGTTGACCCCCTCGGACAGGGGCTCTTAACGGGTCCTGAAGCTTTCTTT. Protein sequence: CSVDPLGQGLLTGPEAFF. The rearrangement uses TRBV29-1 and TRBJ1-1, with 9 nucleotides matching TRBD1. J gave up 6 bases and V 3 bases, and 20 bases lay outside the gene matches. The CDR3 runs to 18 residues. Germline lookup yields CDR1 SQVTM and CDR2 ANQGSEA.

This rearrangement joins TRBV19 to TRBJ2-2, with D possibly matching TRBD1 (5 bases). With 7 bases removed from V and 0 bases from J, the gap between germline ends came to 12 bases. CDR3 length: 15 residues. Germline CDR1 is LNHDA and CDR2 is SQIVND (reference sequence). In DNA, the CDR3 is TGTGCCAGTACGTGGGGCCACGCGAACACCGGGGAGCTGTTTTTT. Encoded protein: CASTWGHANTGELFF. Full variable domain (remainder filled in from reference TRBV19 and TRBJ2-2): DGGITQSPKYLFRKEGQNVTLSCEQNLNHDAMYWYRQDPGQGLRLIYYSQIVNDFQKGDIAEGYSVSREKKESFPLTVTSAQKNPTAFYLCASTWGHANTGELFFGEGSRLTVL.

The J gene is TRBJ1-2, the V gene TRBV19, with D unclear. The CDR3 spans 15 residues. Between the trimmed V and J ends, which lost 3 bases and 0 bases, there was a span of 11 bases. Germline CDR1 reads LNHDA; CDR2 reads SQIVND (reference sequence). CDR3 nucleotides: TGTGCCAGTAGTATTCCGGGGTTCTCTAACTATGGCTACACCTTC. Translated, it gives CASSIPGFSNYGYTF. Variable domain in full (rest from reference TRBV19 and TRBJ1-2): DGGITQSPKYLFRKEGQNVTLSCEQNLNHDAMYWYRQDPGQGLRLIYYSQIVNDFQKGDIAEGYSVSREKKESFPLTVTSAQKNPTAFYLCASSIPGFSNYGYTFGSGTRLTVV.

This sequence joins TRBV28 and TRBJ2-7; the match to TRBD2 covers 11 bases. V lost 9 bases, J lost 3 bases, and 10 bases stayed unmatched. CDR3 length: 15 amino acids. Per germline, CDR1 MDHEN and CDR2 SYDVKM. CDR3 amino acids: CASRPPGLADYEQYF. For the CDR3, the DNA is TGTGCCAGTCGGCCCCCGGGACTAGCGGACTACGAGCAGTACTTC. Using reference TRBV28 and TRBJ2-7 for the parts outside the CDR3, the full variable domain is DVKVTQSSRYLVKRTGEKVFLECVQDMDHENMFWYRQDPGLGLRLIYFSYDVKMKEKGDIPEGYSVSREKKERFSLILESASTNQTSMYLCASRPPGLADYEQYFGPGTRLTVT.

This chain connects TRBV4-1 to TRBJ2-7; weak D call: TRBD1 (5 bases). V lost 1 base and J lost 2, with 6 bases in between. Germline-derived CDR1 and CDR2 are MGHRA and YSYEKL. The CDR3 sequence is 13 residues long. CDR3 amino acids: CASSQGGPYEQYF. CDR3 DNA: TGCGCCAGCAGCCAAGGGGGCCCCTACGAGCAGTACTTC.

This clone has only one observation. The CDR3 DNA reads as TGTGCCAGCAGTTTAAGTGGCGGAGATACGCAGTATTTT. As protein: CASSLSGGDTQYF. The chain carries TRBV12-3 or TRBV12-4 and TRBJ2-3; the D is unclear. This CDR3 comprises 13 residues. V lost 2 bases and J lost 5, with 8 bases in between.

CDR3 in DNA: TGTGCCAGCAGCCCTCGTGGACAGGGCGATAATTCACCCCTCCACTTT. It encodes CASSPRGQGDNSPLHF. V gene TRBV28 combines with J gene TRBJ1-6, with 8 bases fitting TRBD1. The J segment lost 5 bases and the V segment lost 6 bases, leaving 9 bases of the junction unmatched. The CDR3 is 16 residues long. Germline CDR1 reads MDHEN; CDR2 reads SYDVKM.

The chain couples TRBV7-9 to TRBJ1-5; no clear D. V lost 4 bases, J lost 5 bases, and 12 bases lay in between. The germline V gene encodes CDR1 SEHNR and CDR2 FQNEAQ (reference sequence). The CDR3 length is 14 residues. The CDR3 spells CASSSHTVDQPQHF. The CDR3 nucleotides are TGTGCCAGCAGCTCTCATACAGTGGATCAGCCCCAGCATTTT.

The gene calls are TRBV5-1 and TRBJ2-5; possibly TRBD2 for D (7 bases). The CDR3 loop spans 16 amino acids. V lost 4 bases and J lost 1, with 17 bases in between. CDR1 SGHRS and CDR2 YFSETQ come from the germline V gene. The CDR3 protein is CASSPGGGGLQETQYF. The CDR3 DNA is TGCGCCAGCAGCCCCGGGGGCGGGGGCCTCCAAGAGACCCAGTACTTC.

This clone was seen more than once but under ten times. The rearrangement links TRBV7-9 to TRBJ1-5; D uncertain. The V gene lost 4 bases and the J gene lost 2 bases, with 6 bases spanning the gap. This CDR3 is 13 amino acids long. CDR1 is SEHNR, CDR2 FQNEAQ, per germline (reference sequence). The CDR3 DNA reads TGTGCCAGCAGCTATGAGGGCAATCAGCCCCAGCATTTT. As protein: CASSYEGNQPQHF. The full variable domain, completed using reference TRBV7-9 and TRBJ1-5, is DTGVSQNPRHKITKRGQNVTFRCDPISEHNRLYWYRQTLGQGPEFLTYFQNEAQLEKSRLLSDRFSAERPKGSFSTLEIQRTEQGDSAMYLCASSYEGNQPQHFGDGTRLSIL.